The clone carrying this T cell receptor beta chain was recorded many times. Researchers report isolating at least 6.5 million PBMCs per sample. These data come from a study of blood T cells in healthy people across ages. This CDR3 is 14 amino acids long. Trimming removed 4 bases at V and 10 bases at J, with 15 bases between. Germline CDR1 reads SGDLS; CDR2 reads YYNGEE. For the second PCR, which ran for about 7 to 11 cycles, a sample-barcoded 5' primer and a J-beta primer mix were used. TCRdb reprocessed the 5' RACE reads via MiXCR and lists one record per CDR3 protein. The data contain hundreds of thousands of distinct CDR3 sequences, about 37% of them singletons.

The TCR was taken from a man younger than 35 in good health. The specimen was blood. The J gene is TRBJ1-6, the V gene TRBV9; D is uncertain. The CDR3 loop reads CASSLDGSGSPLHF. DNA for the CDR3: TGTGCCAGCAGCCTCGACGGATCTGGATCACCCCTCCACTTT.